A selection of T cell receptor beta chains follows, all from one sample in a study of blood T cell repertoires in COVID-19. Clones were sequenced by immunoSEQ multiplex PCR, and TCRdb holds only the in-frame ones, with some missing. The sample has tens of thousands of clones; 70% to 90% are singletons. Sequenced material: peripheral blood. Receptors originate from an elderly woman with acute or convalescent COVID-19. The CDR3 runs from the conserved cysteine through the conserved F or W. A D gene is named only where the DNA matches it firmly. The listing skips clone size in some rows; elsewhere it reads once, few, many or a size class.

j_call: TRBJ1-4; clone_size: .; v_call: TRBV5-1; d_call: TRBD1; cdr3_nt: TGCGCCAGCAGCCCCGGGACAGGGGCCAATAATGAAAAACTGTTTTTT; cdr3_aa: CASSPGTGANNEKLFF
j_call: TRBJ1-3; clone_size: .; v_call: TRBV7-9; d_call: .; cdr3_nt: TGTGCCAGCAGCGCAGAAGGGGTCGGAAACACCATATATTTT; cdr3_aa: CASSAEGVGNTIYF
j_call: TRBJ1-2; clone_size: .; v_call: TRBV20-1; d_call: .; cdr3_nt: TGCAGTGCTCCTTGGGCTGTTGGCTACACCTTC; cdr3_aa: CSAPWAVGYTF
j_call: TRBJ2-7; clone_size: .; v_call: TRBV27; d_call: .; cdr3_nt: TGTGCCAGCAGTTCTCTGCCTGTAGAGGCCCTTCCAAGGGAGCAGTACTTC; cdr3_aa: CASSSLPVEALPREQYF
j_call: TRBJ1-6; clone_size: few; v_call: TRBV3-1/TRBV3-2; d_call: .; cdr3_nt: TGTGCCAGCATCCTGGACCTGGGAGCCCTCCACTTT; cdr3_aa: CASILDLGALHF
j_call: TRBJ2-1; clone_size: few; v_call: TRBV10-1; d_call: TRBD2; cdr3_nt: TGCGCCAGCAGTGAGTCGCGGGGTAGCGGGGGATCCTACAATGAGCAGTTCTTC; cdr3_aa: CASSESRGSGGSYNEQFF
j_call: TRBJ2-1; clone_size: .; v_call: TRBV19; d_call: .; cdr3_nt: TGTGCCAGTAGTACCCTTTTTGAGCAGTTCTTC; cdr3_aa: CASSTLFEQFF
j_call: TRBJ1-6; clone_size: .; v_call: TRBV10-3; d_call: .; cdr3_nt: TGTGCCATCAGTGAGTATGAGGAGTCACCCCTCCACTTT; cdr3_aa: CAISEYEESPLHF
j_call: TRBJ1-2; clone_size: .; v_call: TRBV6-4; d_call: TRBD1; cdr3_nt: TGTGCCAGCAGTGACTCTTGGACAGGGGGCAGCTACACCTTC; cdr3_aa: CASSDSWTGGSYTF
j_call: TRBJ2-2; clone_size: once; v_call: TRBV7-2; d_call: .; cdr3_nt: TGTGCCAGCAGCCACCCCCGCGGAGGCCTCCCCGGGGAGCTGTTTTTT; cdr3_aa: CASSHPRGGLPGELFF
j_call: TRBJ1-1; clone_size: .; v_call: TRBV10-2; d_call: TRBD1; cdr3_nt: TGCGCCAGCAAAAGACAGGGAAACACTGAAGCTTTCTTT; cdr3_aa: CASKRQGNTEAFF
j_call: TRBJ1-2; clone_size: .; v_call: TRBV19; d_call: TRBD1; cdr3_nt: TGTGCCAGTCAAAGACAGGGTTTAAGAGATGGCTACACCTTC; cdr3_aa: CASQRQGLRDGYTF
j_call: TRBJ1-2; clone_size: .; v_call: TRBV19; d_call: TRBD1; cdr3_nt: TGTGCCAGTAGTACAGGGGGCTGGGGCTACACCTTC; cdr3_aa: CASSTGGWGYTF
j_call: TRBJ2-1; clone_size: .; v_call: TRBV24-1; d_call: .; cdr3_nt: TGTGCCACCAGTGACCATAGCGGAAGCTCCTACAATGAGCAGTTCTTC; cdr3_aa: CATSDHSGSSYNEQFF
j_call: TRBJ2-1; clone_size: few; v_call: TRBV7-9; d_call: .; cdr3_nt: TGTGCCAGCAGCTCCATCGTCCAGGGGAATGAGCAGTTCTTC; cdr3_aa: CASSSIVQGNEQFF
j_call: TRBJ1-1; clone_size: .; v_call: TRBV7-8; d_call: .; cdr3_nt: TGTGCCAGCAGCTCCATCCCCCTCGGCACTGAAGCTTTCTTT; cdr3_aa: CASSSIPLGTEAFF
j_call: TRBJ2-3; clone_size: once; v_call: TRBV7-3; d_call: .; cdr3_nt: TGTGCCAGCAGCTTAGGACACTCAGATACGCAGTATTTT; cdr3_aa: CASSLGHSDTQYF
j_call: TRBJ1-6; clone_size: .; v_call: TRBV7-3; d_call: TRBD1; cdr3_nt: TGTGCCAGCAGCTTCCTTGAGGGCAGGGGGAGGCTCAGGGGTAATTCACCCCTCCACTTT; cdr3_aa: CASSFLEGRGRLRGNSPLHF
j_call: TRBJ1-1; clone_size: .; v_call: TRBV30; d_call: .; cdr3_nt: TGTGCCTGGACCGAGGGGAACACTGAAGCTTTCTTT; cdr3_aa: CAWTEGNTEAFF
j_call: TRBJ2-1; clone_size: few; v_call: TRBV7-2; d_call: .; cdr3_nt: TGTGCCAGCAGCACAGGACGCGGCGGGGCAGAGCAGTTCTTC; cdr3_aa: CASSTGRGGAEQFF
j_call: TRBJ2-5; clone_size: .; v_call: TRBV6-6; d_call: .; cdr3_nt: TGTGCCAGCAGTACGGGTCTTGGGAGGACCCAGTACTTC; cdr3_aa: CASSTGLGRTQYF
j_call: TRBJ1-2; clone_size: once; v_call: TRBV28; d_call: .; cdr3_nt: TGTGCCAGCACTCTGGGGGGGGTGGATGATGGCTACACCTTC; cdr3_aa: CASTLGGVDDGYTF
j_call: TRBJ2-2; clone_size: .; v_call: TRBV10-3; d_call: .; cdr3_nt: TGTGCCATCCAGGGTAGTACCGGGGAGCTGTTTTTT; cdr3_aa: CAIQGSTGELFF
j_call: TRBJ1-2; clone_size: .; v_call: TRBV19; d_call: TRBD1; cdr3_nt: TGTGCCAGTCGGACAGGGGCGAACTATGGCTACACCTTC; cdr3_aa: CASRTGANYGYTF
j_call: TRBJ1-2; clone_size: .; v_call: TRBV5-1; d_call: TRBD1; cdr3_nt: TGCGCCAGCAGGCCCACAGGGGACTCTGGCTACACCTTC; cdr3_aa: CASRPTGDSGYTF
j_call: TRBJ2-3; clone_size: .; v_call: TRBV7-2; d_call: TRBD1; cdr3_nt: TGTGCCAGCAGCTACCGGGACAGGCAGTATTTT; cdr3_aa: CASSYRDRQYF
j_call: TRBJ1-5; clone_size: .; v_call: TRBV11-2; d_call: .; cdr3_nt: TGTGCCAGCAGCTTAGATTACGGGGGCAATCAGCCCCAGCATTTT; cdr3_aa: CASSLDYGGNQPQHF
j_call: TRBJ1-1; clone_size: .; v_call: TRBV18; d_call: .; cdr3_nt: TGTGCCAGCTCACCAGAAAATCGAGACAGGCGTACCACTGAAGCTTTCTTT; cdr3_aa: CASSPENRDRRTTEAFF
j_call: TRBJ1-1; clone_size: .; v_call: TRBV7-9; d_call: .; cdr3_nt: TGTGCCAGCAGCACGGGATATATGAACACTGAAGCTTTCTTT; cdr3_aa: CASSTGYMNTEAFF
j_call: TRBJ2-7; clone_size: .; v_call: TRBV29-1; d_call: .; cdr3_nt: TGCAGCGTTACCACAGGGCCCTCGTACGAGCAGTACTTC; cdr3_aa: CSVTTGPSYEQYF
j_call: TRBJ2-7; clone_size: few; v_call: TRBV5-1; d_call: .; cdr3_nt: TGCGCCAGCAGCGGCACAGGGCCGACCTACGAGCAGTACTTC; cdr3_aa: CASSGTGPTYEQYF
j_call: TRBJ2-3; clone_size: .; v_call: TRBV5-5; d_call: TRBD2; cdr3_nt: TGTGCCAGCAGCTTACTAGCGGGAGGGACCACAGATACGCAGTATTTT; cdr3_aa: CASSLLAGGTTDTQYF
j_call: TRBJ1-2; clone_size: .; v_call: TRBV7-2; d_call: TRBD1; cdr3_nt: TGTGCCAGCAGCTTAAACGGAGGGGGCGGAGGTGGCTACACCTTC; cdr3_aa: CASSLNGGGGGGYTF
j_call: TRBJ2-1; clone_size: .; v_call: TRBV11-2; d_call: TRBD2; cdr3_nt: TGTGCCAGCAGCTTTTTAGCGGGAGGCAGCTCCTACAATGAGCAGTTCTTC; cdr3_aa: CASSFLAGGSSYNEQFF
j_call: TRBJ1-5; clone_size: .; v_call: TRBV19; d_call: .; cdr3_nt: TGTGCCAGTAGTATAGACCCCCCAGGGGTTAGGGTCATTCGGCCCCAGCATTTT; cdr3_aa: CASSIDPPGVRVIRPQHF
j_call: TRBJ2-1; clone_size: once; v_call: TRBV19; d_call: TRBD2; cdr3_nt: TGTGCCAGTAGTATCCTTAGCGGGGGGGCTTTAGAGCAGTTCTTC; cdr3_aa: CASSILSGGALEQFF
j_call: TRBJ1-5; clone_size: .; v_call: TRBV19; d_call: .; cdr3_nt: TGTGCCACTACTTTGGGAGGGAATCAGCCCCAGCATTTT; cdr3_aa: CATTLGGNQPQHF
j_call: TRBJ1-1; clone_size: .; v_call: TRBV7-2; d_call: .; cdr3_nt: TGTGCCAGCAGCTTAGATCATGGGCAGGGTCTTATTAGGGCTTTCTTT; cdr3_aa: CASSLDHGQGLIRAFF
j_call: TRBJ1-6; clone_size: .; v_call: TRBV14; d_call: .; cdr3_nt: TGTGCCAGCAGCCACAGGGTTATGTCACCCCTCCACTTT; cdr3_aa: CASSHRVMSPLHF